This T cell receptor beta chain derives from a study of regulatory T cells in long-lasting Graves disease. The TCR beta library used iRepertoire HTBI primers with Arm-PCR amplification of CDR3. TCRdb reanalysed the multiplex PCR reads using MiXCR and keeps one entry per CDR3 protein. This sample has about 460,000 distinct CDR3 sequences, with 11% to 15% found just once. The sample's time point: newly diagnosed GD, antithyroid drugs for less than 3 months. Making the TCR library involved RNA that had been extracted from PBMCs. Criteria from the American Thyroid Association guidelines were applied to diagnose Graves' disease. This clonotype was counted ten times or more. V was trimmed by 0 bases and J by 3 bases, leaving 8 bases between them. CDR3 length equals 14 residues. These data were likewise used in another study, on T cells in Graves' hyperthyroidism and ophthalmopathy.

This clonotype was obtained from a woman between 50 and 59 years old with Graves disease. Source: peripheral blood mononuclear cells (PBMCs), taken at new diagnosis, from a patient treated with antithyroid drugs. J is TRBJ2-5 and V is TRBV12-3 or TRBV12-4; no definite D call. DNA of the CDR3: TGTGCCAGCAGTTTAGCGGGAAAGAAAGAGACCCAGTACTTC. It encodes CASSLAGKKETQYF.